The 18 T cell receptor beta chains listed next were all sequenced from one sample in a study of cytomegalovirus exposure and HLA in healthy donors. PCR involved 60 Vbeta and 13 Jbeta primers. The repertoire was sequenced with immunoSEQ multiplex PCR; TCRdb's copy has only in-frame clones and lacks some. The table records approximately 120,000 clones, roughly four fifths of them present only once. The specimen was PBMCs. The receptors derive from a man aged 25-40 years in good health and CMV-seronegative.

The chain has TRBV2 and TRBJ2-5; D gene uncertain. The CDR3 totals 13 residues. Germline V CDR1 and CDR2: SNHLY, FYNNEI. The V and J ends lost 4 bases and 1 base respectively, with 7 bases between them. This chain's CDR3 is CASSATLQETQYF. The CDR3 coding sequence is TGTGCCAGCAGTGCGACACTCCAAGAGACCCAGTACTTC.

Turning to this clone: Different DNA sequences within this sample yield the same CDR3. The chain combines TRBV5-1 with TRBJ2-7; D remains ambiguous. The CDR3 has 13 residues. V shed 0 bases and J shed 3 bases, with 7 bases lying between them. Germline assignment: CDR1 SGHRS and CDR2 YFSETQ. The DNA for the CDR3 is TGCGCCAGCAGCTTGGGGTCTAGCTACGAGCAGTACTTC. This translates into CASSLGSSYEQYF.

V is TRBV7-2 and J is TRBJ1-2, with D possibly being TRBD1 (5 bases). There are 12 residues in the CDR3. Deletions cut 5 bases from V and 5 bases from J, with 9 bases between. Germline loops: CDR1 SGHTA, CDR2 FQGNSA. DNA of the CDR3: TGTGCCAGCAGCAGGGACTTGTATGGCTACACCTTC. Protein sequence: CASSRDLYGYTF. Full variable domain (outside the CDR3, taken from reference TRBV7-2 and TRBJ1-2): GAGVSQSPSNKVTEKGKDVELRCDPISGHTALYWYRQSLGQGLEFLIYFQGNSAPDKSGLPSDRFSAERTGGSVSTLTIQRTQQEDSAVYLCASSRDLYGYTFGSGTRLTVV.

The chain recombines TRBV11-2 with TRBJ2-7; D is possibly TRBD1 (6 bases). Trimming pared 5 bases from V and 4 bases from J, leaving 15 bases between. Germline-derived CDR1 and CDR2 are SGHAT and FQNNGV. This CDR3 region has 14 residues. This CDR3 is CASSNSGQIYEQYF. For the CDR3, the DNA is TGTGCCAGCAGCAACTCGGGACAAATATACGAGCAGTACTTC.

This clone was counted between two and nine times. CDR3 coding DNA: TGTGCCAGCAGCTTAACAGAAAACAATGAGCAGTTCTTC. Translation: CASSLTENNEQFF. J is TRBJ2-1 and V is TRBV7-8, with D uncertain. The V end lost 2 bases, the J end lost 5 bases, and 7 bases lay between the germline ends. This CDR3 is 13 amino acids long. CDR1 and CDR2 (germline): SGHVS, FQNEAQ.

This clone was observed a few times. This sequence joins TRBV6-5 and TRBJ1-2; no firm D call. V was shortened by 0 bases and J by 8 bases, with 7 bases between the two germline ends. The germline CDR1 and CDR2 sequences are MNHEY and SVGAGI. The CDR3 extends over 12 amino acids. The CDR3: CASSYSGEGYTF. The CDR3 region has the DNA TGTGCCAGCAGTTACTCCGGAGAAGGCTACACCTTC.

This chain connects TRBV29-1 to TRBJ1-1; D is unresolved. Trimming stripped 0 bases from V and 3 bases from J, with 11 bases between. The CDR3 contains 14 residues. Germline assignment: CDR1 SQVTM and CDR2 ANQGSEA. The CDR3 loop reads CSVEDWLEDTEAFF. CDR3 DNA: TGCAGCGTTGAAGATTGGTTAGAGGACACTGAAGCTTTCTTT.

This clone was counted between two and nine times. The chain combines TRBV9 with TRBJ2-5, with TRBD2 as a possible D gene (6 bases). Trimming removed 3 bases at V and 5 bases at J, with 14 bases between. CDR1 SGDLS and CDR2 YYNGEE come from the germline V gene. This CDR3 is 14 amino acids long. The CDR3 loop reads CASSEGTLLETQYF. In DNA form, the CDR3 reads TGTGCCAGCAGCGAGGGGACTCTCCTGGAGACCCAGTACTTC.

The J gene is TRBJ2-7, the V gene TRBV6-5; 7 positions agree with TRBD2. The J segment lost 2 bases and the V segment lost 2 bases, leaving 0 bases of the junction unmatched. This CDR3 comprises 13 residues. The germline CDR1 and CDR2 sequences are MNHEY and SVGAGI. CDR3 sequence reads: CASSYGRAYEQYV. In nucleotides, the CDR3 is TGTGCCAGCAGTTACGGGAGGGCCTACGAGCAGTACGTC.

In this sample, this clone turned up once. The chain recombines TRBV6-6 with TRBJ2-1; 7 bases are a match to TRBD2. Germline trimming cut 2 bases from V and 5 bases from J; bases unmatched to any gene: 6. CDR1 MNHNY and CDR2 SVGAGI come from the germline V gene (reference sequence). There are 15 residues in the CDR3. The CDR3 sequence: CASSYQAGINNEQFF. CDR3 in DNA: TGTGCCAGCAGTTACCAAGCGGGGATAAACAATGAGCAGTTCTTC.

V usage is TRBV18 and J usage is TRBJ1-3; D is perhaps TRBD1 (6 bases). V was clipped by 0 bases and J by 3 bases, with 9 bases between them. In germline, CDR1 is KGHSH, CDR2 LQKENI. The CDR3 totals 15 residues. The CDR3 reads CASSPPGGFGNTIYF. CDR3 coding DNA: TGTGCCAGCTCACCACCAGGGGGATTTGGAAACACCATATATTTT. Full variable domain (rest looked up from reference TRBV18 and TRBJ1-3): NAGVMQNPRHLVRRRGQEARLRCSPMKGHSHVYWYRQLPEEGLKFMVYLQKENIIDESGMPKERFSAEFPKEGPSILRIQQVVRGDSAAYFCASSPPGGFGNTIYFGEGSWLTVV.

For the CDR3, the DNA is TGCGCCAGCAGCCAAGACAATAACTATGGCTACACCTTC. Its protein is CASSQDNNYGYTF. V and J are TRBV4-3 and TRBJ1-2; D remains unclear. V was trimmed by 0 bases and J by 1 base, leaving 3 bases between them. Germline values: CDR1 LGHNA, CDR2 YSLEER. CDR3 length: 13 amino acids.

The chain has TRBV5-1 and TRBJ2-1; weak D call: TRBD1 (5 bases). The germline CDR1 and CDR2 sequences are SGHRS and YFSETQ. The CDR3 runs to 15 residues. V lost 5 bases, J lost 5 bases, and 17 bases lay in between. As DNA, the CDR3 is TGCGCCAGCAGGAGGAGATCAGGGATCCACAATGAGCAGTTCTTC. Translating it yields CASRRRSGIHNEQFF.

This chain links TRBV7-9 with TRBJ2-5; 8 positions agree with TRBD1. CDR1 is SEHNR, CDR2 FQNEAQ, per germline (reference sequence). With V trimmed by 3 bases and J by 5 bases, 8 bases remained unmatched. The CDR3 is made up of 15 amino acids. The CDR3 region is CASSLEQGVLETQYF. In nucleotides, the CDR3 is TGTGCCAGCAGCTTGGAACAGGGGGTTCTGGAGACCCAGTACTTC. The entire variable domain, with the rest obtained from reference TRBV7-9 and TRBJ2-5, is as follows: DTGVSQNPRHKITKRGQNVTFRCDPISEHNRLYWYRQTLGQGPEFLTYFQNEAQLEKSRLLSDRFSAERPKGSFSTLEIQRTEQGDSAMYLCASSLEQGVLETQYFGPGTRLLVL.

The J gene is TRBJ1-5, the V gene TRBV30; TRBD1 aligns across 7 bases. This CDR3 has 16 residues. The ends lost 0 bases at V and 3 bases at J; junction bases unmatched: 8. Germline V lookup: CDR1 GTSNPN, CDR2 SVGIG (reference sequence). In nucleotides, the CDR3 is TGTGCCTGGAGTGTACGGTCACAGGGGTACAATCAGCCCCAGCATTTT. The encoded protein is CAWSVRSQGYNQPQHF.

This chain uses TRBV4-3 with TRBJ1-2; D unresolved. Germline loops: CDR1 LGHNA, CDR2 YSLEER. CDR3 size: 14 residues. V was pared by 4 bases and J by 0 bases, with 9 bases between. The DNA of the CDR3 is TGCGCCAGCAGCCGGGCGGGAGCTAACTATGGCTACACCTTC. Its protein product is CASSRAGANYGYTF.

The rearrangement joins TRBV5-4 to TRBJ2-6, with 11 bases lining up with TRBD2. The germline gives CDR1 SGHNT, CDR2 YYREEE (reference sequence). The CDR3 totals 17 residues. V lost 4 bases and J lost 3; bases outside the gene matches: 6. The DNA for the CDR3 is TGTGCCAGCAGCCATAGCGGGGGGGCCTTTGGGGCCAACGTCCTGACTTTC. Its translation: CASSHSGGAFGANVLTF.

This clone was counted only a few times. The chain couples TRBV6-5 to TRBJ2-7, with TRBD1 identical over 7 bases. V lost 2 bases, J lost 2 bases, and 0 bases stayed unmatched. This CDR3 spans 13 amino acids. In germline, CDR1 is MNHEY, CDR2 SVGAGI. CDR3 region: CASSYQGAYEQYF. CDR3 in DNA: TGTGCCAGCAGTTACCAGGGGGCCTACGAGCAGTACTTC.